These 24 T cell receptor beta chains originate from one sample sequenced in a study of T-cell memory formation after mild COVID-19. TCRdb ran MiXCR on the 5' RACE reads and lists one entry per CDR3 protein. In the table there are 550,000 to 700,000 distinct CDR3 sequences, around 17% of which are singletons. Input material: PBMCs or a T cell subset sorted from them (not recorded which). The receptors shown here come from an adult woman who had mild COVID-19 (a few samples of this study predate the infection). Cell type and time point are not known.

This clonotype was seen a few times. The V call is TRBV11-2, the J call TRBJ2-5; possibly TRBD1 for D (5 bases). The CDR3 totals 15 residues. Trimming left V 5 bases short and J 5 bases short, with 18 bases between. Germline CDR1 is SGHAT and CDR2 is FQNNGV. CDR3 bases: TGTGCCAGCAGCCCCGGTGGGGCCTGGGGCGAGACCCAGTACTTC. Its protein is CASSPGGAWGETQYF.

CDR3: CASSLVSGVNTEAFF. CDR3 bases: TGTGCCAGCAGCTTAGTGTCAGGGGTCAACACTGAAGCTTTCTTT. The chain employs TRBV11-3 and TRBJ1-1; D may be TRBD1 (6 bases). This CDR3 is 15 amino acids long. V shed 1 base and J shed 2 bases, with 11 bases lying between them. The germline gives CDR1 SGHNT, CDR2 YENEEA.

The V gene is TRBV29-1, the J gene TRBJ2-1; TRBD2 might be the D (6 bases). Trimming left V 0 bases short and J 5 bases short, with 17 bases between. CDR1 SQVTM and CDR2 ANQGSEA come from the germline V gene. The CDR3 runs 16 residues. Here the CDR3 DNA reads TGCAGCGTTGAAGATATTTCACTAGCAGTGGACAATGAGCAGTTCTTC. It encodes CSVEDISLAVDNEQFF.

This clonotype was observed a handful of times. The chain carries TRBV9 and TRBJ2-3, with 7 bases aligning to TRBD2. V trimming: 4 bases; J trimming: 8 bases; junction bases outside the gene matches: 10. Germline lookup yields CDR1 SGDLS and CDR2 YYNGEE. The CDR3 runs 14 residues. The DNA of the CDR3 is TGTGCCAGCAGCCCTCCCCCGGGGGAGGGTACGCAGTATTTT. Protein product: CASSPPPGEGTQYF.

This clonotype was recorded a few times. The chain joins TRBV30 to TRBJ2-1, with 8 bases lining up with TRBD2. The J segment lost 4 bases and the V segment lost 5 bases, leaving 7 bases of the junction unmatched. The CDR3 contains 14 residues. Germline V gives CDR1 GTSNPN, CDR2 SVGIG (reference sequence). The CDR3 here is CAWGLLAAYNEQFF. For the CDR3, the DNA is TGTGCCTGGGGATTACTAGCGGCTTACAATGAGCAGTTCTTC.

As DNA, the CDR3 is TGCGCCAGCAGCCCCCGATCCCGGGGGAATGAGCAGTTCTTC. The encoded protein is CASSPRSRGNEQFF. The chain recombines TRBV5-1 with TRBJ2-1; the D gene is possibly TRBD2 (6 bases). Trimming took off 4 bases at V and 7 bases at J, with 15 bases between the two ends. Germline CDR1 SGHRS, CDR2 YFSETQ. This CDR3 spans 14 amino acids.

The rearrangement joins TRBV15 to TRBJ2-3; D possibly corresponds to TRBD1 (6 bases). The ends were cut back, 5 bases at V and 1 base at J, with 13 bases in the middle. Germline-derived CDR1 and CDR2 are LNHNV and YYDKDF (reference sequence). The CDR3 runs to 15 residues. The CDR3 loop is CATSHREGGTDTQYF. CDR3 nucleotides: TGTGCCACCAGCCACCGTGAGGGGGGCACAGATACGCAGTATTTT. The full variable domain, in which reference TRBV15 and TRBJ2-3 provide the parts outside the CDR3, is DAMVIQNPRYQVTQFGKPVTLSCSQTLNHNVMYWYQQKSSQAPKLLFHYYDKDFNNEADTPDNFQSRRPNTSFCFLDIRSPGLGDTAMYLCATSHREGGTDTQYFGPGTRLTVL.

This clonotype showed up many times. The chain has TRBV7-9 and TRBJ2-3; D not certain. The V end was cut by 6 bases, the J end by 3 bases, with 4 bases between. Germline CDR1 and CDR2: SEHNR and FQNEAQ (reference sequence). The CDR3 runs 11 residues. CDR3 coding DNA: TGTGCCAGCAGTGTTACAGATACGCAGTATTTT. It encodes CASSVTDTQYF. Together with reference TRBV7-9 and TRBJ2-3, the CDR3 gives the full variable domain: DTGVSQNPRHKITKRGQNVTFRCDPISEHNRLYWYRQTLGQGPEFLTYFQNEAQLEKSRLLSDRFSAERPKGSFSTLEIQRTEQGDSAMYLCASSVTDTQYFGPGTRLTVL.

This clonotype was seen a few times. The chain is built from TRBV3-1 and TRBJ2-2, with D unclear. CDR3 length: 15 amino acids. Germline V gene lookup returns CDR1 LGHDT and CDR2 YNNKEL (reference sequence). With 4 bases removed from V and 4 bases from J, the gap between germline ends came to 13 bases. The CDR3 bases are TGTGCCAGCAGCCCTCTCGGTGCGAGCACCGGGGAGCTGTTTTTT. This translates into CASSPLGASTGELFF.

This clonotype was counted many times. The chain employs TRBV4-1 and TRBJ2-5, with unresolved D. Per germline, CDR1 MGHRA and CDR2 YSYEKL. Between the trimmed V and J ends, which lost 3 bases and 0 bases, there was a span of 8 bases. This CDR3 is built from 14 residues. CDR3: CASSQLGYQETQYF. CDR3 DNA: TGCGCCAGCAGCCAGCTCGGGTACCAAGAGACCCAGTACTTC.

This clonotype was seen more than once but under ten times. The chain couples TRBV7-3 to TRBJ2-5; no reliable D call. V lost 6 bases to trimming and J lost 1 base, with 12 bases between them. Germline CDR1 SGHTA, CDR2 FQGTGA. The length of the CDR3 is 14 residues. The CDR3 protein is CASSQNGFQETQYF. For the CDR3, the DNA is TGTGCCAGCAGTCAAAACGGATTCCAAGAGACCCAGTACTTC.

This chain uses TRBV7-9 with TRBJ1-1, with TRBD1 matching over 10 bases. The CDR3 has 16 residues. V was pared by 1 base and J by 3 bases, with 5 bases of the junction left unmatched. Germline-derived CDR1 and CDR2 are SEHNR and FQNEAQ (reference sequence). The DNA of the CDR3 is TGTGCCAGCAGCTTAGTGGGACAGGGGCCGCACACTGAAGCTTTCTTT. This sequence encodes CASSLVGQGPHTEAFF.

This clonotype came up a few times. The chain carries TRBV4-3 and TRBJ2-1; a weak D match, TRBD2 (6 bases). V was cut by 2 bases and J by 12 bases, with 14 bases left in between. In germline, CDR1 is LGHNA, CDR2 YSLEER. This CDR3 is 13 amino acids long. The CDR3 sequence: CASSQLQGGGQFF. The CDR3 DNA follows: TGCGCCAGCAGCCAACTCCAGGGAGGCGGGCAGTTCTTC.

This clonotype was detected ten times or more. The chain links TRBV7-9 to TRBJ2-7; D call uncertain. CDR3 length: 15 residues. Trimming pared 5 bases from V and 7 bases from J, leaving 21 bases between. Germline values: CDR1 SEHNR, CDR2 FQNEAQ (reference sequence). The CDR3 DNA follows: TGTGCCAGCAGCCCTTATGCCAGGAGTCGTGAAGAGCAGTACTTC. Its protein is CASSPYARSREEQYF.

The chain employs TRBV5-1 and TRBJ2-7, with D possibly TRBD1 on 6 matching bases. Looked up from germline, CDR1 is SGHRS and CDR2 is YFSETQ. V was pared by 1 base and J by 3 bases, with 11 bases between. The CDR3 covers 14 residues. The CDR3 reads CASSLSTGHYEQYF. The CDR3 nucleotides read TGCGCCAGCAGCTTGTCTACAGGGCACTACGAGCAGTACTTC.

In its sample, this clonotype was seen a few times. This chain joins TRBV5-1 and TRBJ2-4, with TRBD1 as a possible D gene (6 bases). Germline V gene data show CDR1 as SGHRS and CDR2 as YFSETQ. This CDR3 spans 14 amino acids. The ends were cut back, 6 bases at V and 0 bases at J, with 10 bases in the middle. The CDR3 spells CASTPDRAKNIQYF. The CDR3, as DNA: TGCGCCAGCACCCCGGACAGAGCCAAAAACATTCAGTACTTC.

The chain recombines TRBV12-5 with TRBJ1-1; D uncertain. This CDR3 spans 13 amino acids. Trimming cost V 0 bases and J 9 bases, with 11 bases left between them. Germline values: CDR1 LGHNT, CDR2 FRNRAP. Written as DNA, the CDR3 is TGTGCTAGTGGTTTGGTAATTGGGTCTCAAGCTTTCTTT. This sequence encodes CASGLVIGSQAFF.

This clonotype was counted only a few times. The chain combines TRBV24-1 with TRBJ2-3, with TRBD1 matching over 7 bases. The CDR3 contains 16 residues. Germline V CDR1 and CDR2: KGHDR, SFDVKD. Trimming cost V 4 bases and J 3 bases; bases outside gene matches: 9. In DNA form, the CDR3 reads TGTGCCACCAGTGACCTTACAGGGGTTGGGACAGATACGCAGTATTTT. It is translated as CATSDLTGVGTDTQYF.

The V and J genes are TRBV7-8 and TRBJ2-7; no clear D gene. From germline, CDR1 is SGHVS and CDR2 FQNEAQ. The CDR3 has 14 residues. The V end was cut by 4 bases, the J end by 2 bases, with 12 bases between. This CDR3 is CASSSSRQPYEQYF. CDR3 DNA: TGTGCCAGCAGCTCGTCCCGGCAGCCCTACGAGCAGTACTTC.

This clonotype was seen more than once but under ten times. This sequence joins TRBV6-5 and TRBJ1-2; 8 nucleotides align to TRBD1. Trimming at V came to 0 bases and at J to 9 bases, leaving 18 bases not matched to a gene. Germline loops: CDR1 MNHEY, CDR2 SVGAGI. The length of the CDR3 is 18 residues. CDR3 sequence reads: CASSYSLNRGGRGPSYTF. The CDR3 coding sequence is TGTGCCAGCAGTTACTCTTTAAATCGCGGCGGCAGGGGGCCGAGCTACACCTTC.

This clonotype has a handful of counts. The V call is TRBV9, the J call TRBJ2-1; 10 nucleotides line up with TRBD2. Trimming took 2 bases from V and 7 from J; bases not matched to a gene: 12. The CDR3 contains 17 residues. CDR1 is SGDLS, CDR2 YYNGEE, per germline. CDR3: CASSVRASGGAWNEQFF. CDR3 nucleotides: TGTGCCAGCAGCGTGAGAGCCAGCGGGGGGGCTTGGAATGAGCAGTTCTTC.

The genes are TRBV6-6 and TRBJ2-1; TRBD2 matches at 9 bases. V dropped 5 bases and J dropped 6; count of bases not matched to a gene: 5. The germline V gene encodes CDR1 MNHNY and CDR2 SVGAGI (reference sequence). This CDR3 is built from 14 residues. CDR3 DNA sequence: TGTGCCAGCAGTGCGGGACTAGCTCGCAATGAGCAGTTCTTC. Translation: CASSAGLARNEQFF.

The chain combines TRBV27 with TRBJ1-6; 7 bases agree with TRBD1. With 6 bases clipped from V and 7 bases from J, the junction kept 12 bases outside the gene matches. The CDR3 runs to 16 residues. From germline, CDR1 is MNHEY and CDR2 SMNVEV (reference sequence). The DNA for the CDR3 is TGTGCCAGCAGGCCACTGACAGGGTCCCTAAATTCACCCCTCCACTTT. As protein: CASRPLTGSLNSPLHF.

This chain connects TRBV12-3 or TRBV12-4 to TRBJ2-7; 9 positions agree with TRBD1. The trim removed 5 bases at V and 2 bases at J, leaving 4 bases unmatched. The length of the CDR3 is 14 residues. As DNA, the CDR3 is TGTGCCAGCAGTCGGACAGGGGAACCCTACGAGCAGTACTTC. It yields the protein CASSRTGEPYEQYF.